A single sample gave rise to the 23 T cell receptor beta chains below, sequenced in a study of pediatric ulcerative colitis. Libraries were prepared by immunoSEQ multiplex PCR; TCRdb keeps only in-frame clonotypes and omits some of them. Among around 65,000 clones listed, over 65% were seen once. Sample: blood. The receptor source for this set is a boy between 10 and 17 years old with moderate ulcerative colitis.

This rearrangement joins TRBV6-1 to TRBJ1-3; D unclear. CDR3 size: 12 residues. CDR1 is MNHNS, CDR2 SASEGT, per germline. With 8 bases removed from V and 1 base from J, the gap between germline ends came to 6 bases. The CDR3 sequence: CASGQSGNTIYF. CDR3 nucleotides: TGTGCCAGCGGTCAGTCTGGAAACACCATATATTTT.

This rearrangement joins TRBV19 to TRBJ2-2; 10 positions match TRBD1. The CDR3 totals 15 residues. Per the germline V gene, CDR1 is LNHDA and CDR2 is SQIVND (reference sequence). J was trimmed by 1 base and V by 7 bases; bases with no gene match: 3. The CDR3 DNA is TGTGCCAGTAAATGGGACAGGGGGAACACCGGGGAGCTGTTTTTT. This sequence encodes CASKWDRGNTGELFF.

V gene TRBV27 combines with J gene TRBJ1-5, with no clear D. The CDR3 has 13 amino acids. Between the trimmed V and J ends, which lost 3 bases and 5 bases, there was a span of 8 bases. Germline V gene sequence: CDR1 MNHEY, CDR2 SMNVEV (reference sequence). The CDR3 sequence is CASSLVRHQPQHF. CDR3 in DNA: TGTGCCAGCAGTTTGGTTCGGCATCAGCCCCAGCATTTT.

V is TRBV27 and J is TRBJ1-1, with D tentatively TRBD1 (6 bases). V was clipped by 2 bases and J by 1 base, with 11 bases between them. Germline CDR1 MNHEY, CDR2 SMNVEV (reference sequence). This CDR3 comprises 15 residues. The CDR3 reads CASSLEGGTNTEAFF. The DNA of the CDR3 is TGTGCCAGCAGTTTAGAGGGGGGTACGAACACTGAAGCTTTCTTT.

This chain uses TRBV19 with TRBJ1-5; D is possibly TRBD1 (6 bases). The CDR3 consists of 15 residues. CDR1 and CDR2 from the germline V gene are LNHDA and SQIVND (reference sequence). V lost 7 bases to trimming and J lost 1 base, with 14 bases between them. The CDR3 loop reads CASKWGGLSNQPQHF. The CDR3 region has the DNA TGTGCCAGTAAATGGGGGGGCCTAAGCAATCAGCCCCAGCATTTT. Variable domain in full (rest from reference TRBV19 and TRBJ1-5): DGGITQSPKYLFRKEGQNVTLSCEQNLNHDAMYWYRQDPGQGLRLIYYSQIVNDFQKGDIAEGYSVSREKKESFPLTVTSAQKNPTAFYLCASKWGGLSNQPQHFGDGTRLSIL.

The genes are TRBV29-1 and TRBJ2-1, with 11 bases matching TRBD2. Germline V gene lookup returns CDR1 SQVTM and CDR2 ANQGSEA. V was pared by 7 bases and J by 0 bases, with 14 bases of the junction left unmatched. The CDR3 extends over 18 amino acids. The CDR3 region has the DNA TGCAGCGCGCCTAGTGGGACTAGCGGAGAAAGCTCCTACAATGAGCAGTTCTTC. Translated, it gives CSAPSGTSGESSYNEQFF.

The genes are TRBV11-2 and TRBJ1-2; D ambiguous. V was cut by 0 bases and J by 1 base, with 12 bases left in between. The CDR3 is made up of 16 amino acids. From germline, CDR1 is SGHAT and CDR2 FQNNGV. The CDR3 DNA is TGTGCCAGCAGCTTAGAATCGGGCTCCTTTAACTATGGCTACACCTTC. It yields the protein CASSLESGSFNYGYTF.

The chain links TRBV9 to TRBJ2-3; D call uncertain. V was pared by 6 bases and J by 0 bases, with 11 bases between. This CDR3 comprises 14 residues. The germline gives CDR1 SGDLS, CDR2 YYNGEE. The CDR3 region is CASNTLASTDTQYF. As DNA, the CDR3 is TGTGCCAGCAACACCCTTGCCAGCACAGATACGCAGTATTTT.

This clone showed up just once. The chain links TRBV5-1 to TRBJ2-5; 10 positions agree with TRBD2. The germline gives CDR1 SGHRS, CDR2 YFSETQ. The CDR3 has 16 residues. The junction had 10 bases not matched to a gene; V was cut back by 4 bases and J by 4 bases. The CDR3, as DNA: TGCGCCAGCAGCCTAACCGGGACTAGCGTGCGAGAGACCCAGTACTTC. Its protein is CASSLTGTSVRETQYF.

The chain is built from TRBV19 and TRBJ2-3; no firm D call. V gave up 4 bases and J gave up 0 bases, with 2 bases separating them. CDR3 length equals 12 residues. Germline V lookup: CDR1 LNHDA, CDR2 SQIVND (reference sequence). CDR3 DNA: TGTGCCAGTAGTACCAGCACAGATACGCAGTATTTT. Translation: CASSTSTDTQYF.

This clone showed up just a few times. The chain uses TRBV29-1 and TRBJ1-5; D is unresolved. The V gene lost 5 bases and the J gene lost 4 bases, with 9 bases spanning the gap. Germline V gene lookup returns CDR1 SQVTM and CDR2 ANQGSEA. This CDR3 contains 12 residues. Here the CDR3 reads CSVRGSNQPQHF. The DNA for the CDR3 is TGCAGCGTTAGAGGGTCAAATCAGCCCCAGCATTTT.

CDR3 sequence reads: CASSFDLALGPSTLHF. CDR3 nucleotide sequence: TGTGCCAGCAGTTTCGATTTGGCCCTGGGGCCCAGCACCCTCCACTTT. The gene calls are TRBV27 and TRBJ1-6, with a weak D call TRBD1 (5 bases). The length of the CDR3 is 16 residues. Trimming removed 3 bases at V and 14 bases at J, with 23 bases between. In germline, CDR1 is MNHEY, CDR2 SMNVEV (reference sequence).

V gene TRBV4-2 combines with J gene TRBJ2-7, with D possibly being TRBD1 (5 bases). The CDR3 spans 16 residues. V lost 0 bases and J 0 bases, leaving 12 bases between the germline ends. CDR1 and CDR2 (germline): LGHNA, YNFKEQ. The chain's CDR3 is CASSQDGAGPSYEQYF. The CDR3 coding sequence is TGTGCCAGCAGCCAAGATGGGGCAGGACCCTCCTACGAGCAGTACTTC.

The gene calls are TRBV7-9 and TRBJ1-3; unclear D gene. Germline V gives CDR1 SEHNR, CDR2 FQNEAQ (reference sequence). The CDR3 contains 16 residues. V lost 2 bases and J lost 0, with 11 bases in between. Here the CDR3 reads CASSLYGSYSGNTIYF. DNA of the CDR3: TGTGCCAGCAGCTTATACGGGAGTTACTCTGGAAACACCATATATTTT.

The J gene is TRBJ2-3, the V gene TRBV19; 11 bases are a match to TRBD1. Germline CDR1 and CDR2: LNHDA and SQIVND (reference sequence). The CDR3 has 15 amino acids. The J segment lost 3 bases and the V segment lost 4 bases, leaving 3 bases of the junction unmatched. CDR3 nucleotide sequence: TGTGCCAGTAGTAGGGGACAGGGGGGGACAGATACGCAGTATTTT. It encodes CASSRGQGGTDTQYF.

The CDR3 DNA reads as TGTGCCAGCAGCGAGGGACAGTGGGAAGGCTACACCTTC. Encoded protein: CASSEGQWEGYTF. The rearrangement links TRBV7-2 to TRBJ1-2; 7 nucleotides align to TRBD1. The CDR3 loop spans 13 amino acids. Germline CDR1 and CDR2: SGHTA and FQGNSA. The trim removed 5 bases at V and 8 bases at J, leaving 8 bases unmatched.

This clone was seen more than once but under ten times. V and J are TRBV7-6 and TRBJ2-2, with 10 bases matching TRBD2. V was pared by 0 bases and J by 5 bases, with 6 bases of the junction left unmatched. The germline V gene encodes CDR1 SGHVS and CDR2 FNYEAQ. This CDR3 spans 17 amino acids. CDR3 nucleotides: TGTGCCAGCAGCTTAGCGAGCGGGAGGGCCGTTACCGGGGAGCTGTTTTTT. Translating gives CASSLASGRAVTGELFF. Using reference TRBV7-6 and TRBJ2-2 for the parts outside the CDR3, the full variable domain is GAGVSQSPRYKVTKRGQDVALRCDPISGHVSLYWYRQALGQGPEFLTYFNYEAQQDKSGLPNDRFSAERPEGSISTLTIQRTEQRDSAMYRCASSLASGRAVTGELFFGEGSRLTVL.

Concerning this clone itself: Different DNA sequences within this sample yield the same CDR3. V is TRBV5-1 and J is TRBJ2-1; D gene ambiguous. The CDR3 has 14 amino acids. V was trimmed by 1 base and J by 4 bases, leaving 9 bases between them. The germline V gene encodes CDR1 SGHRS and CDR2 YFSETQ. In nucleotides, the CDR3 is TGCGCCAGCAGCTTGTCCGGCGGTTACAATGAGCAGTTCTTC. This codes for CASSLSGGYNEQFF.

The chain recombines TRBV11-2 with TRBJ2-3; 7 bases map to TRBD1. Trimming cost V 4 bases and J 4 bases; bases outside gene matches: 8. Per the germline V gene, CDR1 is SGHAT and CDR2 is FQNNGV. This CDR3 is built from 15 residues. CDR3 nucleotide sequence: TGTGCCAGCAGCTGGGACAGCCCAAGCTCAGATACGCAGTATTTT. Encoded protein: CASSWDSPSSDTQYF. Drawing the rest from reference TRBV11-2 and TRBJ2-3, the complete variable domain is EAGVAQSPRYKIIEKRQSVAFWCNPISGHATLYWYQQILGQGPKLLIQFQNNGVVDDSQLPKDRFSAERLKGVDSTLKIQPAKLEDSAVYLCASSWDSPSSDTQYFGPGTRLTVL.

This sequence joins TRBV7-9 and TRBJ1-1; 8 nucleotides agree with TRBD1. J gave up 3 bases and V 3 bases, and 0 bases lay outside the gene matches. Germline V gives CDR1 SEHNR, CDR2 FQNEAQ (reference sequence). The CDR3 is 13 amino acids. The CDR3 loop is CASSLDRDTEAFF. DNA of the CDR3: TGTGCCAGCAGCTTGGACAGGGACACTGAAGCTTTCTTT.

The chain is built from TRBV28 and TRBJ2-7; 9 bases align to TRBD1. The V segment lost 5 bases and the J segment 6 bases; nucleotides outside the gene matches: 8. CDR1 is MDHEN, CDR2 SYDVKM, per germline. This CDR3 spans 14 amino acids. The CDR3 is CASSKGQGKGEQYF. CDR3 nucleotide sequence: TGTGCCAGCAGTAAGGGACAGGGAAAGGGCGAGCAGTACTTC.

The V gene is TRBV6-1, the J gene TRBJ1-2, with TRBD1 matching 12 bases. The trim removed 2 bases at V and 7 bases at J, leaving 11 bases unmatched. CDR3 length equals 17 residues. Germline CDR1 reads MNHNS; CDR2 reads SASEGT. The CDR3 region is CASSENVGGQGAGGYTF. CDR3 DNA sequence: TGTGCCAGCAGTGAAAACGTTGGGGGACAGGGGGCTGGTGGCTACACCTTC.

The chain recombines TRBV6-5 with TRBJ2-1; D gene unclear. Germline lookup yields CDR1 MNHEY and CDR2 SVGAGI. V was cut by 10 bases and J by 0 bases, with 10 bases left in between. The CDR3 is 13 amino acids. DNA for the CDR3: TGTGCCACCCTCGCCGGCTCCTACAATGAGCAGTTCTTC. Translated: CATLAGSYNEQFF.